This entry features one T cell receptor (beta chain) sequence. Antigen specificity is unknown. The PCR contained 60 Vbeta and 13 Jbeta primers. Sequencing used immunoSEQ multiplex PCR; TCRdb keeps in-frame clones, though not all of them. Among 150,000 to 200,000 clones listed, approximately 82% were seen once. The data stem from a study of cytomegalovirus exposure and HLA in healthy donors. Study-wide context: Around 78 million unique TCRs, all from HLA-typed donors, were included in an early release of the data. Study results and caveats: Most TCR sequences were rare, but some public TCRs occurred in many donors. Among immune exposure information, only CMV serostatus was available.

Trimming took off 3 bases at V and 5 bases at J, with 11 bases between the two ends. Germline V gene data show CDR1 as MGHRA and CDR2 as YSYEKL. The CDR3 is 15 residues long. This clonotype was obtained from a woman aged 18-29 years in good health and CMV-seropositive. The sequencing sample was made of PBMCs. The chain combines TRBV4-1 with TRBJ1-6, with D unresolved. CDR3 loop: CASSHGEVNNSPLHF. CDR3 nucleotide sequence: TGCGCCAGCAGCCATGGAGAAGTAAATAATTCACCCCTCCACTTT.